Following are 2 T cell receptor beta chains from one sample sequenced in a study of cytomegalovirus exposure and HLA in healthy donors. 13 Jbeta primers and 60 Vbeta primers were used for the PCR. Here immunoSEQ multiplex PCR was the method, and the copy in TCRdb shows in-frame clones only, minus some. The sample contains roughly 200,000 clones, 75% to 90% of which appear only once. The sequencing sample was made of PBMCs. The receptors derive from a man aged 50 to 59 in good health and CMV-seronegative.

This rearrangement joins TRBV7-9 to TRBJ2-7, with a possible D match to TRBD1 (6 bases). The CDR3 extends over 13 amino acids. Per germline, CDR1 SEHNR and CDR2 FQNEAQ (reference sequence). With 1 base removed from V and 8 bases from J, the gap between germline ends came to 12 bases. CDR3 DNA: TGTGCCAGCAGCTTAGAGACAGGCGTTAAGCAGTACTTC. Its translation is CASSLETGVKQYF.

This clone was detected a few times. The genes are TRBV7-3 and TRBJ2-6; D gene ambiguous. V lost 3 bases and J 0 bases, leaving 6 bases between the germline ends. This CDR3 comprises 15 residues. Germline-derived CDR1 and CDR2 are SGHTA and FQGTGA. CDR3 nucleotides: TGTGCCAGCAGCTTCAGTCGCTCTGGGGCCAACGTCCTGACTTTC. It codes for CASSFSRSGANVLTF. The full variable domain, completed using reference TRBV7-3 and TRBJ2-6, is GAGVSQTPSNKVTEKGKYVELRCDPISGHTALYWYRQSLGQGPEFLIYFQGTGAADDSGLPNDRFFAVRPEGSVSTLKIQRTERGDSAVYLCASSFSRSGANVLTFGAGSRLTVL.